The 28 T cell receptor beta chains reported below all come from one sample, sequenced in a study of PD-L1 blockade in urothelial cancer (dated by TCRdb to the late 2010s). This sample's time point label indicates: pretreatment peripheral blood. To prepare the library, the immunoSEQ multiplex PCR assay was applied. TCRdb took this table from immuneACCESS and kept in-frame rearrangements with V and J called. Such tables lack part of the clones; where checked against another copy, unresolved V genes explain under half of the gap, and the rest is unexplained. The sample table records about 43,000 clones; over 75% of these occur just once. Under 20% of the sample belongs to the ten largest clones. The starting material was PBMCs, obtained around atezolizumab (anti-PD-L1) treatment. All receptors come from a man aged 60-69 years with urothelial cancer.

The chain uses TRBV5-1 and TRBJ2-6, with TRBD1 as a possible D gene (6 bases). The CDR3 is 17 residues long. CDR1 and CDR2 from the germline V gene are SGHRS and YFSETQ. Trimming shortened V by 0 bases and J by 0 bases, and 10 bases separated the two germline ends. CDR3 coding DNA: TGCGCCAGCAGCTTGGTAGGGGGATTCTCTGGGGCCAACGTCCTGACTTTC. Protein product: CASSLVGGFSGANVLTF.

This clone has only one observation. This chain joins TRBV7-9 and TRBJ2-2, with 9 bases identical to TRBD1. The J segment lost 2 bases and the V segment lost 6 bases, leaving 7 bases of the junction unmatched. Germline lookup yields CDR1 SEHNR and CDR2 FQNEAQ (reference sequence). This CDR3 is 16 amino acids long. CDR3 nucleotides: TGTGCCAGCAGACAAACAGGGGGCATCAACACCGGGGAGCTGTTTTTT. This translates into CASRQTGGINTGELFF. The whole variable domain, remainder taken from reference TRBV7-9 and TRBJ2-2, is DTGVSQNPRHKITKRGQNVTFRCDPISEHNRLYWYRQTLGQGPEFLTYFQNEAQLEKSRLLSDRFSAERPKGSFSTLEIQRTEQGDSAMYLCASRQTGGINTGELFFGEGSRLTVL.

The CDR3: CASSETGLYSNQPQHF. The CDR3 coding sequence is TGTGCCAGCAGCGAGACAGGGTTATATAGCAATCAGCCCCAGCATTTT. J is TRBJ1-5 and V is TRBV2; TRBD1 matches at 7 bases. From germline, CDR1 is SNHLY and CDR2 FYNNEI. The V gene end was trimmed by 6 bases and the J gene end by 0 bases; junction bases not matched to a gene: 8. The CDR3 extends over 16 amino acids.

The chain combines TRBV6-5 with TRBJ2-7; D is uncertain. The CDR3 runs to 13 residues. Trimming took off 5 bases at V and 5 bases at J, with 13 bases between the two ends. Germline V lookup: CDR1 MNHEY, CDR2 SVGAGI. The CDR3 spells CASSGLARDEQYF. Written as DNA, the CDR3 is TGTGCCAGCAGTGGGTTAGCTAGAGACGAGCAGTACTTC.

This chain joins TRBV15 and TRBJ2-1; D gene ambiguous. This CDR3 is 14 amino acids long. Germline lookup yields CDR1 LNHNV and CDR2 YYDKDF (reference sequence). V was pared by 3 bases and J by 7 bases, with 13 bases between. CDR3 region: CATSSYSSLNEQFF. The CDR3 DNA is TGTGCCACCAGCAGCTATAGTAGTTTGAATGAGCAGTTCTTC.

This clone showed up just once. The chain employs TRBV7-9 and TRBJ2-5; tentative D call: TRBD1 (6 bases). The V end lost 6 bases, the J end lost 1 base, and 12 bases lay between the germline ends. CDR1 is SEHNR, CDR2 FQNEAQ, per germline (reference sequence). The CDR3 length is 14 residues. The CDR3 DNA reads as TGTGCCAGCAGGTCCCACAGGGTCCAAGAGACCCAGTACTTC. It yields the protein CASRSHRVQETQYF.

This clone was observed a few times. This sequence joins TRBV6-1 and TRBJ2-7, with 7 bases lining up with TRBD2. V gave up 8 bases and J gave up 0 bases; unmatched junction bases: 10. The CDR3 contains 15 residues. Germline loops: CDR1 MNHNS, CDR2 SASEGT. As DNA, the CDR3 is TGTGCCAGCGCTGTTCTAGCGGTGAACTCCTACGAGCAGTACTTC. This encodes CASAVLAVNSYEQYF.

The chain employs TRBV19 and TRBJ2-1, with TRBD2 identical over 10 bases. CDR1 is LNHDA, CDR2 SQIVND, per germline (reference sequence). This CDR3 comprises 15 residues. V lost 5 bases and J lost 4; bases outside the gene matches: 5. CDR3 nucleotides: TGTGCCAGTAGTGTAATAGCGGGAGGATACAATGAGCAGTTCTTC. Protein sequence: CASSVIAGGYNEQFF.

Notes on this clone: The sample has other DNA sequences that encode this CDR3 too. V gene TRBV18 combines with J gene TRBJ2-5; 12 bases fit TRBD1. Germline lookup yields CDR1 KGHSH and CDR2 LQKENI. The CDR3 totals 15 residues. With 2 bases clipped from V and 5 bases from J, the junction kept 3 bases outside the gene matches. The CDR3: CASSPGTGGRETQYF. The CDR3 region has the DNA TGTGCCAGCTCACCAGGGACAGGGGGCAGGGAGACCCAGTACTTC.

This clone was found once. The chain has TRBV2 and TRBJ2-7; 8 bases fit TRBD2. The CDR3 covers 12 residues. CDR1 and CDR2 from the germline V gene are SNHLY and FYNNEI. Trimming removed 6 bases from V and 4 bases from J; junction bases left unmatched: 2. This CDR3 is CASRAGGYEQYF. DNA for the CDR3: TGTGCCAGCAGGGCGGGGGGATACGAGCAGTACTTC.

This chain uses TRBV5-5 with TRBJ1-5; D is uncertain. Trimming shortened V by 4 bases and J by 6 bases, and 17 bases separated the two germline ends. The CDR3 contains 15 residues. Per germline, CDR1 SGHKS and CDR2 YYEKEE (reference sequence). The CDR3 is CASSEGSRTGQPQHF. The CDR3 bases are TGTGCCAGCAGCGAGGGCAGTCGAACGGGTCAGCCCCAGCATTTT.

This sequence joins TRBV5-6 and TRBJ1-2; 11 bases line up with TRBD1. CDR1 is SGHDT, CDR2 YYEEEE, per germline. With 6 bases clipped from V and 7 bases from J, the junction kept 11 bases outside the gene matches. This CDR3 comprises 15 residues. Here the CDR3 reads CASNPPGQGVGGYTF. The DNA for the CDR3 is TGTGCCAGCAACCCACCGGGACAGGGGGTCGGTGGCTACACCTTC.

This chain links TRBV5-5 with TRBJ2-7; TRBD1 is a possible D gene (6 bases). The CDR3 length is 15 residues. Germline CDR1 and CDR2: SGHKS and YYEKEE (reference sequence). Between the trimmed V and J ends, which lost 0 bases and 0 bases, there was a span of 10 bases. CDR3 DNA sequence: TGTGCCAGCAGCTTGGGACAGGCGAGCTCCTACGAGCAGTACTTC. Translated, it gives CASSLGQASSYEQYF.

J is TRBJ1-2 and V is TRBV28, with 12 bases that match TRBD1. Germline V gene lookup returns CDR1 MDHEN and CDR2 SYDVKM. J gave up 7 bases and V 6 bases, and 9 bases lay outside the gene matches. The CDR3 is made up of 15 amino acids. The CDR3 loop is CASSQAGTGGFGYTF. In DNA, the CDR3 is TGTGCCAGCAGCCAGGCCGGGACAGGGGGCTTTGGCTACACCTTC.

This chain links TRBV5-4 with TRBJ1-1; 8 bases align to TRBD1. Germline-derived CDR1 and CDR2 are SGHNT and YYREEE (reference sequence). V shed 5 bases, J shed 2 bases, and the junction held 5 bases outside the gene matches. The length of the CDR3 is 14 residues. Here the CDR3 DNA reads TGTGCCAGCAGGAAGGACAGGGCAAACACTGAAGCTTTCTTT. Translation: CASRKDRANTEAFF.

The chain links TRBV18 to TRBJ2-7, with TRBD1 identical over 7 bases. Trimming cost V 1 base and J 2 bases; bases outside gene matches: 2. Germline CDR1 and CDR2: KGHSH and LQKENI. The CDR3 consists of 14 residues. The chain's CDR3 is CASSPRQGTYEQYF. The CDR3 region has the DNA TGTGCCAGCTCACCACGACAGGGCACCTACGAGCAGTACTTC.

This chain links TRBV28 with TRBJ1-5; possible D gene TRBD1, 6 bases. V lost 7 bases and J 2 bases, leaving 15 bases between the germline ends. The CDR3 spans 15 residues. In germline, CDR1 is MDHEN, CDR2 SYDVKM. Written as DNA, the CDR3 is TGTGCCAGCACACCAGGACAGACTCGCAATCAGCCCCAGCATTTT. It yields the protein CASTPGQTRNQPQHF.

Only one count was recorded for this clone. The chain couples TRBV6-5 to TRBJ2-7, with 9 nucleotides matching TRBD2. The CDR3 consists of 15 residues. CDR1 and CDR2 from the germline V gene are MNHEY and SVGAGI. J gave up 4 bases and V 0 bases, and 4 bases lay outside the gene matches. CDR3: CASSYSRLAVYEQYF. The CDR3 DNA reads TGTGCCAGCAGTTACTCGAGACTAGCGGTGTACGAGCAGTACTTC.

The gene calls are TRBV11-3 and TRBJ2-1; TRBD2 matches 10 bases. The CDR3 totals 15 residues. Trimming at V came to 4 bases and at J to 7 bases, leaving 7 bases not matched to a gene. The germline gives CDR1 SGHNT, CDR2 YENEEA. CDR3 in amino acids: CASSSQRGGRNEQFF. The CDR3 coding sequence is TGTGCCAGCAGCTCCCAGCGGGGGGGCAGGAATGAGCAGTTCTTC.

This clone has a handful of counts. CDR3 protein: CAISEFRLVGSYEQYF. CDR3 sequence (DNA): TGTGCCATCAGTGAGTTCCGACTAGTCGGGAGTTACGAGCAGTACTTC. The chain combines TRBV10-3 with TRBJ2-7; tentative D call: TRBD2 (6 bases). The CDR3 has 16 amino acids. Trimming shortened V by 1 base and J by 4 bases, and 17 bases separated the two germline ends. Germline V gene data show CDR1 as ENHRY and CDR2 as SYGVKD.

The genes are TRBV15 and TRBJ2-7, with 9 nucleotides matching TRBD1. V shed 5 bases, J shed 5 bases, and the junction held 4 bases outside the gene matches. This CDR3 spans 13 amino acids. Germline V lookup: CDR1 LNHNV, CDR2 YYDKDF (reference sequence). This CDR3 reads CATSSRTGDEQYF. The CDR3, as DNA: TGTGCCACCAGCTCCCGGACAGGGGACGAGCAGTACTTC.

The rearrangement links TRBV27 to TRBJ2-2, with TRBD1 identical over 7 bases. V gave up 6 bases and J gave up 8 bases; unmatched junction bases: 15. This CDR3 has 16 amino acids. The germline V gene has CDR1 MNHEY and CDR2 SMNVEV (reference sequence). CDR3 in DNA: TGTGCCAGCAGCCCGCAACAGGGGCCGCTAATAGGGGAGCTGTTTTTT. Translated, it gives CASSPQQGPLIGELFF.

CDR3 sequence (DNA): TGCGCCAGCAGCTCGTTCACGCCTCGGACTGGCACAGATACGCAGTATTTT. Residues: CASSSFTPRTGTDTQYF. This sequence joins TRBV5-1 and TRBJ2-3; D might be TRBD2 (5 bases). The CDR3 spans 17 residues. V lost 3 bases and J 1 base, leaving 18 bases between the germline ends. Germline CDR1 SGHRS, CDR2 YFSETQ.

CDR3 residues: CASSEWDRSYGYTF. In nucleotides, the CDR3 is TGTGCCAGCAGTGAATGGGACAGATCCTATGGCTACACCTTC. The rearrangement links TRBV6-4 to TRBJ1-2, with TRBD1 matching over 7 bases. The ends lost 3 bases at V and 4 bases at J; junction bases unmatched: 5. Germline CDR1 and CDR2: MRHNA and SNTAGT. CDR3 length equals 14 residues.

The rearrangement uses TRBV7-2 and TRBJ1-1; weak D call: TRBD1 (6 bases). V lost 5 bases and J 3 bases, leaving 13 bases between the germline ends. Germline V gene sequence: CDR1 SGHTA, CDR2 FQGNSA. This CDR3 spans 14 amino acids. The CDR3 reads CASSDRKAHTEAFF. Here the CDR3 DNA reads TGTGCCAGCAGCGACAGGAAGGCGCACACTGAAGCTTTCTTT. Based on the CDR3 plus reference TRBV7-2 and TRBJ1-1, the full variable domain is GAGVSQSPSNKVTEKGKDVELRCDPISGHTALYWYRQSLGQGLEFLIYFQGNSAPDKSGLPSDRFSAERTGGSVSTLTIQRTQQEDSAVYLCASSDRKAHTEAFFGQGTRLTVV.

The chain has TRBV28 and TRBJ2-6, with 10 bases matching TRBD2. The CDR3 runs to 18 residues. From germline, CDR1 is MDHEN and CDR2 SYDVKM. V lost 2 bases and J lost 4; bases outside the gene matches: 8. CDR3 protein: CASSLPLAGVGGANVLTF. The CDR3 nucleotides read TGTGCCAGCAGTTTACCGCTAGCGGGAGTCGGCGGGGCCAACGTCCTGACTTTC.

This clone was observed many times. The V call is TRBV21-1, the J call TRBJ1-4; the table's D call, TRBD1, was not checked against the DNA. TRBV21-1 is reported as a pseudogene. CDR3 length equals 15 residues. CDR3: CASSKSTSRNEKLFF. The CDR3 DNA reads TGTGCCAGCAGCAAATCGACAAGCAGGAATGAAAAACTGTTTTTT.

The V gene is TRBV2, the J gene TRBJ2-2, with 8 bases that match TRBD1. With V trimmed by 5 bases and J by 6 bases, 5 bases remained unmatched. Germline V gene lookup returns CDR1 SNHLY and CDR2 FYNNEI. The CDR3 is made up of 14 amino acids. The CDR3 loop is CASSFQGAAGELFF. The CDR3 DNA reads TGTGCCAGCAGTTTCCAGGGGGCAGCCGGGGAGCTGTTTTTT.